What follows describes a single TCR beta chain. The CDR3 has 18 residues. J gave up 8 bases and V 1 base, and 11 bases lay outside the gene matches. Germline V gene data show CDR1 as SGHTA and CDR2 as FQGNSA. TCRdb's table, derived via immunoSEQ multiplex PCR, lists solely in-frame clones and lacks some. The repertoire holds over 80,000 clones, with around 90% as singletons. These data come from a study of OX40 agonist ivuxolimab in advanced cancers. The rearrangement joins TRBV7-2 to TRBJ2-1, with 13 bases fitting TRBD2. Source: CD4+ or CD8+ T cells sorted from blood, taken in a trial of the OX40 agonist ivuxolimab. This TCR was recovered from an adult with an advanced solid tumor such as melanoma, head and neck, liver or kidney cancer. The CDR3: CASSLGRTSGRFGDEQFF. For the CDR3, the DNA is TGTGCCAGCAGCTTAGGAAGGACTAGCGGGAGATTTGGGGATGAGCAGTTCTTC.